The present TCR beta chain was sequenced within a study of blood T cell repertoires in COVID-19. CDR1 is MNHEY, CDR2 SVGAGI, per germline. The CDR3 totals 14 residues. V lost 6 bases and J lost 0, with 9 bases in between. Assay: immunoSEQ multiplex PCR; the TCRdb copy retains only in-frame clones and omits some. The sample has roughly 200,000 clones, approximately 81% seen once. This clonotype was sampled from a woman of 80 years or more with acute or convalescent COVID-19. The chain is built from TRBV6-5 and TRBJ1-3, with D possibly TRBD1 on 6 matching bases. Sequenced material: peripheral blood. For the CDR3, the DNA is TGTGCCAGCAGAGGGGGATACTCTGGAAACACCATATATTTT. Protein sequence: CASRGGYSGNTIYF.